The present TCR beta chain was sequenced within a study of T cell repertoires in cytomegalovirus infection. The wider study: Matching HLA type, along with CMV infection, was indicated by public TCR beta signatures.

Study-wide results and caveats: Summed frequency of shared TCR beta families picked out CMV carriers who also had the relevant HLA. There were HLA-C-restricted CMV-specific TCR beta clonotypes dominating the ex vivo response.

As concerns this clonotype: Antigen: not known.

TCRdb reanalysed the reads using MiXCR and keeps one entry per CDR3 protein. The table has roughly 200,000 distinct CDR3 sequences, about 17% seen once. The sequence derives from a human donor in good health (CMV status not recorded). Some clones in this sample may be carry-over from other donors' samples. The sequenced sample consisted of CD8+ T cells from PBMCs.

CDR3 sequence (DNA): TGTGCCAGCACCTTTAAACGCGGGAGGCTCCCCTTCTCTGGAAACACCATATATTTT. Translating gives CASTFKRGRLPFSGNTIYF. The V gene is TRBV28, the J gene TRBJ1-3; D ambiguous. Trimming stripped 7 bases from V and 0 bases from J, with 25 bases between. The germline V gene has CDR1 MDHEN and CDR2 SYDVKM. The CDR3 extends over 19 amino acids.